This TCR beta chain was sequenced for a study of CD8+ T cells in alopecia areata. On the study more broadly: Oral tofacitinib (5 to 10 mg twice daily) was administered to treated patients. Severity scoring for treated patients was based on the percentage of affected scalp area. Study-wide findings and caveats: The presence of one nonresponder keeps the tie between baseline CD8+ expansion and response uncertain.

The treatment denotes: oral pan-JAK inhibitor, 5-10 mg twice daily. Researchers took lesional scalp punch biopsies and peripheral blood from people who were alopecia areata patients. RNA, once extracted, was reverse transcribed into cDNA for use as the sequencing template. Sequencing used immunoSEQ multiplex PCR; TCRdb keeps in-frame clones, though not all of them. The table lists roughly 200,000 clones, around two fifths of them singletons. On this clone itself: The target antigen is unknown.

The length of the CDR3 is 13 residues. The germline V gene has CDR1 MGHDK and CDR2 SYGVNS. Trimming cost V 2 bases and J 0 bases, with 4 bases left between them. The TCR sequence derives from a human donor with alopecia areata. This chain uses TRBV25-1 with TRBJ1-1; D unresolved. The sample was CD4+ T cells sorted from blood, taken between weeks 30 and 35, from a patient treated with tofacitinib. The CDR3 nucleotides are TGTGCCAGCAGTGAACCGGTGAACACTGAAGCTTTCTTT. This sequence encodes CASSEPVNTEAFF.